This TCR beta chain was profiled in a study of T cell responses to AZD1222 COVID-19 vaccine. Across the study: Timing groups of about 4 and about 12 weeks for second doses were pooled.

The CDR3 loop spans 15 amino acids. V lost 2 bases to trimming and J lost 4 bases, with 14 bases between them. Germline assignment: CDR1 KGHSH and CDR2 LQKENI. Clones were read by immunoSEQ multiplex PCR, and TCRdb kept only the in-frame ones, dropping some. The data contain roughly 150,000 clones, 80% to 95% of them singletons. The chain couples TRBV18 to TRBJ1-2; D is unresolved. Sequencing was performed on peripheral blood, taken on day 0 of AZD1222 vaccination. The sequence derives from an adult in good health. The CDR3 is CASSPGGGQAYGYTF. The CDR3 DNA reads as TGTGCCAGCTCACCAGGCGGTGGGCAGGCCTATGGCTACACCTTC.